The 15 T cell receptor beta chains presented below share a single source sample, sequenced in a study of monozygotic twins with inflammatory bowel disease (dated by TCRdb to the late 2010s). Preparation of the library involved 5' RACE. Instrument used: Illumina HiSeq 2500. After TCRdb reprocessed the reads, each CDR3 protein sequence was kept as one row, without DNA. The table kept for this sample lists approximately 420,000 distinct CDR3 sequences. 2% to 3% of the sample belongs to the ten largest clones. Sequenced sample: blood. These receptors all come from a human donor with ulcerative colitis or Crohn's disease, or a healthy co-twin of an affected twin (not recorded which).

The rearrangement joins TRBV15 to TRBJ1-5. Germline CDR1 reads LNHNV; CDR2 reads YYDKDF (reference sequence). This CDR3 region has 14 residues. The CDR3 is CATSSDATGQPQHF.

V and J are TRBV7-9 and TRBJ2-7; the TCRdb D gene call, TRBD1, has no DNA to confirm it. The CDR3 runs 15 residues. The V gene's germline CDR1 is SEHNR and CDR2 FQNEAQ (reference sequence). The CDR3 here is CASSLRAGAPYEQYF.

V usage is TRBV7-3 and J usage is TRBJ2-7; checking the TCRdb D call of TRBD2 is not possible without DNA. Germline lookup yields CDR1 SGHTA and CDR2 FQGTGA. The CDR3 consists of 15 residues. The CDR3 sequence is CASSPGTSGRNEQYF.

V gene TRBV28 combines with J gene TRBJ2-3; without DNA, the TCRdb call of TRBD2 cannot be checked. This CDR3 is 19 amino acids long. Germline V gives CDR1 MDHEN, CDR2 SYDVKM. CDR3: CASSPRRAGGHTVTDTQYF.

CDR3 residues: CASSVGGGAGATEAFF. The V call is TRBV9, the J call TRBJ1-1; the D gene TCRdb calls, TRBD1, cannot be checked with no DNA. This CDR3 contains 16 residues. In germline, CDR1 is SGDLS, CDR2 YYNGEE.

The chain links TRBV4-1 to TRBJ1-1. The germline gives CDR1 MGHRA, CDR2 YSYEKL. This CDR3 is 17 amino acids long. CDR3 loop: CASSLPHTGLRNTEAFF.

The genes are TRBV7-7 and TRBJ2-1; the D gene TCRdb calls, TRBD1, cannot be checked with no DNA. This CDR3 has 13 residues. Germline V CDR1 and CDR2: SSHAT, FNYEAQ (reference sequence). The CDR3 here is CASWGQGSNEQFF.

The chain recombines TRBV19 with TRBJ1-1. Germline-derived CDR1 and CDR2 are LNHDA and SQIVND (reference sequence). This CDR3 has 12 residues. CDR3 sequence reads: CASSRKYTEAFF.

The chain joins TRBV30 to TRBJ2-1; as DNA is missing, the TRBD1 call by TCRdb cannot be tested. Germline V gives CDR1 GTSNPN, CDR2 SVGIG (reference sequence). This CDR3 comprises 17 residues. The CDR3 region is CAWSVLARQGGYNEQFF.

The chain combines TRBV4-3 with TRBJ1-6; TCRdb calls TRBD1, which cannot be checked without DNA. This CDR3 comprises 15 residues. Germline V gene lookup returns CDR1 LGHNA and CDR2 YSLEER. The CDR3 loop is CASSRFGTDNSPLHF.

This sequence joins TRBV20-1 and TRBJ1-2. Germline CDR1 reads DFQATT; CDR2 reads SNEGSKA (reference sequence). The CDR3 spans 12 residues. The CDR3 reads CSASKEVYGYTF.

The V gene is TRBV12-3 or TRBV12-4, the J gene TRBJ2-7; TCRdb returns TRBD1, unconfirmable since there is no DNA. This CDR3 spans 13 amino acids. CDR3 sequence: CASSFQGMGEQYF.

The J gene is TRBJ2-7, the V gene TRBV27; absent DNA, TCRdb's TRBD2 call cannot be checked. CDR1 and CDR2 (germline): MNHEY, SMNVEV (reference sequence). The length of the CDR3 is 16 residues. CDR3 in amino acids: CASSPSGGEDSYEQYF.

The V gene is TRBV27, the J gene TRBJ1-1; the TCRdb call, TRBD1, lacks DNA for checking. This CDR3 comprises 13 residues. CDR1 is MNHEY, CDR2 SMNVEV, per germline (reference sequence). The CDR3: CASSLYRDTEAFF.

The gene calls are TRBV29-1 and TRBJ2-7; TCRdb's D gene call, TRBD1, goes unchecked for lack of DNA. The CDR3 totals 11 residues. The germline V gene has CDR1 SQVTM and CDR2 ANQGSEA. The CDR3 loop is CSVTGTYEQYF.